A selection of T cell receptor beta chains follows, all from one sample in a study of blood T cell repertoires in COVID-19. Sequenced by immunoSEQ multiplex PCR; TCRdb stores in-frame clones only, minus some. Of 200,000 or so clones in the sample, 70% to 85% were seen once. Material for sequencing was peripheral blood. These receptors came from a woman aged 30 to 39 with acute or convalescent COVID-19. The CDR3 runs from the conserved cysteine through the conserved F or W. A D gene is named only where the DNA matches it firmly. Not all rows give a size; the values are once, few, many and, for expanded clones, a class.

d_call,v_call,clone_size,j_call,cdr3_aa,cdr3_nt
TRBD2,TRBV2,-,TRBJ2-5,CASSEALGSGETQYF,TGTGCCAGCAGTGAAGCGCTAGGTAGCGGGGAGACCCAGTACTTC
-,TRBV12-3/TRBV12-4,-,TRBJ1-2,CASKSVNYGYTF,TGTGCCAGCAAATCAGTAAACTATGGCTACACCTTC
TRBD1,TRBV18,-,TRBJ2-3,CASSHRDRTLGTDTQYF,TGTGCCAGCTCACACCGGGACAGAACGTTGGGCACAGATACGCAGTATTTT
-,TRBV5-1,few,TRBJ1-1,CASSLTVNTEAFF,TGCGCCAGCAGCTTAACAGTGAACACTGAAGCTTTCTTT
-,TRBV7-9,-,TRBJ1-1,CASPGSIVAPEAFF,TGTGCCAGCCCCGGGTCCATAGTTGCCCCTGAAGCTTTCTTT
-,TRBV25-1,-,TRBJ2-5,CASSGPVGGTNQETQYF,TGTGCCAGCAGTGGCCCGGTCGGAGGGACCAACCAGGAGACCCAGTACTTC
-,TRBV7-9,-,TRBJ1-1,CASSLSGTEAFF,TGTGCCAGCAGCTTATCGGGCACTGAAGCTTTCTTT
TRBD2,TRBV4-3,-,TRBJ2-3,CASSPHPLGTSGSRGLTDTQYF,TGCGCCAGCAGCCCGCACCCTCTCGGGACTAGCGGGTCCCGAGGGTTGACAGATACGCAGTATTTT
TRBD2,TRBV13,-,TRBJ2-7,CASSLGRGAREQYF,TGTGCCAGCAGCTTAGGGCGGGGGGCCCGCGAGCAGTACTTC
-,TRBV19,-,TRBJ1-6,CASSTTSGDNSPLHF,TGTGCCAGTAGTACTACTTCAGGGGATAATTCACCCCTCCACTTT
-,TRBV12-3/TRBV12-4,once,TRBJ1-1,CASLDRSEAFF,TGTGCCAGCCTCGATCGGTCTGAAGCTTTCTTT
TRBD1,TRBV11-2,once,TRBJ1-6,CASSTGQGANSPLHF,TGTGCCAGCAGCACGGGACAGGGGGCGAATTCACCCCTCCACTTT
TRBD1,TRBV4-1,-,TRBJ2-1,CASSQDRWDSWYNEQFF,TGCGCCAGCAGCCAAGATCGTTGGGACAGCTGGTACAATGAGCAGTTCTTC
-,TRBV19,few,TRBJ1-1,CASSIVGQGDTEAFF,TGTGCCAGTAGTATAGTTGGGCAGGGTGACACTGAAGCTTTCTTT
TRBD1,TRBV7-2,-,TRBJ2-7,CASSRPTGPDLREQYF,TGTGCCAGCAGCCGTCCGACAGGGCCCGATTTGAGGGAGCAGTACTTC
-,TRBV7-2,-,TRBJ1-5,CASSLGGNSNQPQHF,TGTGCCAGCAGCTTAGGAGGTAATAGCAATCAGCCCCAGCATTTT
TRBD1,TRBV29-1,-,TRBJ2-7,CSVWTGGVYEQYF,TGCAGCGTTTGGACAGGGGGCGTCTACGAGCAGTACTTC